The 11 T cell receptor beta chains below come from one sample, sequenced in a study of regulatory T cells in long-lasting Graves disease. The sample's time point: persistent/refractory GD, antithyroid drugs over 5 years with positive TRAb. The TCR library was prepared using RNA isolated from PBMCs. CDR3-region Arm-PCR and iRepertoire HTBI primers produced the TCR beta libraries. TCRdb independently ran MiXCR on the multiplex PCR reads; one entry per CDR3 protein. The repertoire consists of a few hundred thousand distinct CDR3 sequences, with 23% occurring once and the leading ten covering around 24%. Specimen: peripheral blood mononuclear cells (PBMCs), collected when the disease was refractory, from a patient treated with antithyroid drugs. The receptors were gathered from a female donor with Graves disease.

The chain employs TRBV4-2 and TRBJ2-1; TRBD2 matches 13 bases. Germline values: CDR1 LGHNA, CDR2 YNFKEQ. This CDR3 spans 19 amino acids. The ends lost 0 bases at V and 2 bases at J; junction bases unmatched: 7. CDR3 bases: TGTGCCAGCAGCCAAGATCCGCGACTAGCGGGAGGCACCTACAATGAGCAGTTCTTC. Amino acids: CASSQDPRLAGGTYNEQFF.

The gene calls are TRBV13 and TRBJ2-3; 8 nucleotides align to TRBD2. The V gene's germline CDR1 is PRHDT and CDR2 FYEKMQ (reference sequence). The CDR3 length is 14 residues. The junction had 5 bases not matched to a gene; V was cut back by 3 bases and J by 6 bases. The DNA of the CDR3 is TGTGCCAGCAGCTTTCGGGGGGGATACGATACGCAGTATTTT. It encodes CASSFRGGYDTQYF.

In this sample, this clonotype turned up a few times. V usage is TRBV20-1 and J usage is TRBJ2-1, with D possibly being TRBD2 (6 bases). Germline-derived CDR1 and CDR2 are DFQATT and SNEGSKA (reference sequence). The CDR3 spans 12 residues. V was shortened by 3 bases and J by 6 bases, with 9 bases between the two germline ends. The CDR3 DNA is TGCAGTGCTAGGAGGGACTCCAATGAGCAGTTCTTC. Protein: CSARRDSNEQFF.

This clonotype has a count of ten or more. The chain uses TRBV2 and TRBJ2-7; D could derive from TRBD1 or TRBD2 (5 bases each). Trimming stripped 2 bases from V and 4 bases from J, with 12 bases between. The germline V gene encodes CDR1 SNHLY and CDR2 FYNNEI. The CDR3 extends over 14 amino acids. The DNA for the CDR3 is TGTGCCAGCAGTGAATTGGGACCCCGGTACGAGCAGTACTTC. It codes for CASSELGPRYEQYF.

This rearrangement joins TRBV7-9 to TRBJ1-2; 10 bases line up with TRBD1. The CDR3 extends over 15 amino acids. The germline V gene encodes CDR1 SEHNR and CDR2 FQNEAQ (reference sequence). V gave up 2 bases and J gave up 5 bases; unmatched junction bases: 5. CDR3 DNA: TGTGCCAGCAGCTTACCGACAGGGGGCTGGTATGGCTACACCTTC. This gives the protein CASSLPTGGWYGYTF. The full variable domain, completed using reference TRBV7-9 and TRBJ1-2, is DTGVSQNPRHKITKRGQNVTFRCDPISEHNRLYWYRQTLGQGPEFLTYFQNEAQLEKSRLLSDRFSAERPKGSFSTLEIQRTEQGDSAMYLCASSLPTGGWYGYTFGSGTRLTVV.

This clonotype was detected a few times. The V gene is TRBV3-1, the J gene TRBJ2-7; D may be TRBD2 (5 bases). Trimming cost V 8 bases and J 0 bases, with 11 bases left between them. This CDR3 has 13 residues. Germline V lookup: CDR1 LGHDT, CDR2 YNNKEL (reference sequence). The CDR3 sequence is CASLDGNSYEQYF. For the CDR3, the DNA is TGTGCCAGCCTCGACGGGAACTCCTACGAGCAGTACTTC.

Many counts were recorded for this clonotype. The chain uses TRBV2 and TRBJ2-5; the D gene could be TRBD1 or TRBD2 (6 bases each). The germline V and J ends were trimmed by 4 bases and 5 bases, with 14 bases remaining between them. The CDR3 covers 14 residues. CDR1 and CDR2 from the germline V gene are SNHLY and FYNNEI. The CDR3 DNA reads as TGTGCCAGCAGTGGGGGGGCAGCCGGTGAGACCCAGTACTTC. Translating gives CASSGGAAGETQYF. Looking up the rest from reference TRBV2 and TRBJ2-5 gives the full variable domain: EPEVTQTPSHQVTQMGQEVILRCVPISNHLYFYWYRQILGQKVEFLVSFYNNEISEKSEIFDDQFSVERPDGSNFTLKIRSTKLEDSAMYFCASSGGAAGETQYFGPGTRLLVL.

This clonotype was seen ten or more times. V usage is TRBV6-1 and J usage is TRBJ2-7, with 8 bases lining up with TRBD1. The CDR3 spans 12 residues. V shed 4 bases and J 5 bases; nucleotides not matched to a gene: 1. Germline lookup yields CDR1 MNHNS and CDR2 SASEGT. The CDR3 sequence: CASSGTGNEQYF. The CDR3 DNA reads as TGTGCCAGCAGTGGGACAGGGAACGAGCAGTACTTC.

This clonotype was seen repeatedly, ten times or more. This chain links TRBV12-3 or TRBV12-4 with TRBJ1-1; TRBD1 matches at 8 bases. The CDR3 totals 15 residues. V lost 6 bases and J lost 2; bases outside the gene matches: 8. The CDR3 spells CASSSRTGRNTEAFF. In nucleotides, the CDR3 is TGTGCCAGCAGCTCCAGGACAGGGCGAAACACTGAAGCTTTCTTT.

This clonotype was seen a handful of times. The CDR3 DNA sequence: TGTGCCACCAGTGACACCAATGAGCAGTTCTTC. Protein: CATSDTNEQFF. The V and J genes are TRBV24-1 and TRBJ2-1, with D uncertain. CDR3 length equals 11 residues. V was pared by 4 bases and J by 6 bases, with 3 bases between. CDR1 and CDR2 from the germline V gene are KGHDR and SFDVKD.

This clonotype has a count of ten or more. The V and J genes are TRBV28 and TRBJ2-7; D perhaps matches TRBD1 (6 bases). The CDR3 consists of 15 residues. Trimming took 4 bases from V and 3 from J, leaving 16 bases between them. In germline, CDR1 is MDHEN, CDR2 SYDVKM. The CDR3 spells CASSSPFGQHYEQYF. In nucleotides, the CDR3 is TGTGCCAGCAGTTCACCCTTCGGACAGCACTACGAGCAGTACTTC.